One sample yielded the 3 T cell receptor beta chains listed below, sequenced in a study of OX40 agonist ivuxolimab in advanced cancers. The table came from immunoSEQ multiplex PCR; TCRdb's copy has only in-frame clones and leaves some out. The profile shows approximately 89,000 clones, around 88% of them singletons. The sample was CD4+ or CD8+ T cells sorted from blood, taken in a trial of the OX40 agonist ivuxolimab. All receptors derive from an adult with an advanced solid tumor such as melanoma, head and neck, liver or kidney cancer.

The CDR3 spells CASSLARGGETQYF. CDR3 sequence (DNA): TGTGCCAGCAGCTTAGCGAGGGGGGGAGAGACCCAGTACTTC. This rearrangement joins TRBV7-8 to TRBJ2-5; maybe TRBD2 (7 bases). Germline CDR1 reads SGHVS; CDR2 reads FQNEAQ. The CDR3 totals 14 residues. V shed 0 bases and J shed 4 bases, with 9 bases lying between them.

The genes are TRBV7-2 and TRBJ2-3; D is ambiguous. Germline lookup yields CDR1 SGHTA and CDR2 FQGNSA. V dropped 1 base and J dropped 4 bases, with 6 bases sitting between them. This CDR3 is 13 amino acids long. This chain's CDR3 is CASSLDYSDTQYF. The CDR3 region has the DNA TGTGCCAGCAGCTTAGACTACTCAGATACGCAGTATTTT. Full variable domain (missing parts from reference TRBV7-2 and TRBJ2-3): GAGVSQSPSNKVTEKGKDVELRCDPISGHTALYWYRQSLGQGLEFLIYFQGNSAPDKSGLPSDRFSAERTGGSVSTLTIQRTQQEDSAVYLCASSLDYSDTQYFGPGTRLTVL.

The gene calls are TRBV7-3 and TRBJ2-4; D is uncertain. The CDR3 totals 14 residues. Trimming removed 3 bases from V and 3 bases from J, with 9 bases in between. Germline loops: CDR1 SGHTA, CDR2 FQGTGA. The CDR3 spells CASSFLGIKNIQYF. In DNA, the CDR3 is TGTGCCAGCAGCTTTTTGGGCATCAAAAACATTCAGTACTTC.